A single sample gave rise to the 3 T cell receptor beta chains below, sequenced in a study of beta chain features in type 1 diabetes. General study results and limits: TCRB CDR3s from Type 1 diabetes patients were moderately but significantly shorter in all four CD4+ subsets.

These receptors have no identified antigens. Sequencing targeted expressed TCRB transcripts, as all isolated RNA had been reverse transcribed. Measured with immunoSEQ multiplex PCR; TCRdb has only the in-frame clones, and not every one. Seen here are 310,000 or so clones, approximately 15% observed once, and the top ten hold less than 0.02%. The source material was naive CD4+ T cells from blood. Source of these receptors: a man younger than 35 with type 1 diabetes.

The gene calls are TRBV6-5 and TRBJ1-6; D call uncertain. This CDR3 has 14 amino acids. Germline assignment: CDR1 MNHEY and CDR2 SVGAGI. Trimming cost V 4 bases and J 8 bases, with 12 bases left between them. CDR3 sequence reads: CASSLLNRHSPLHF. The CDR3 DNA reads TGTGCCAGCAGTTTACTGAATCGTCATTCACCCCTCCACTTT.

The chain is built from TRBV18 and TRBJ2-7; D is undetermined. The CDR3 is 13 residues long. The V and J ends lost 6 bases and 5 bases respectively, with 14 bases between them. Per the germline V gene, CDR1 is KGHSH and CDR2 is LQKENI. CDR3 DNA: TGTGCCAGCTCCCCTTCGCCCGCGGACGAGCAGTACTTC. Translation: CASSPSPADEQYF. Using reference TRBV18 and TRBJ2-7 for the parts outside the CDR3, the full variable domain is NAGVMQNPRHLVRRRGQEARLRCSPMKGHSHVYWYRQLPEEGLKFMVYLQKENIIDESGMPKERFSAEFPKEGPSILRIQQVVRGDSAAYFCASSPSPADEQYFGPGTRLTVT.

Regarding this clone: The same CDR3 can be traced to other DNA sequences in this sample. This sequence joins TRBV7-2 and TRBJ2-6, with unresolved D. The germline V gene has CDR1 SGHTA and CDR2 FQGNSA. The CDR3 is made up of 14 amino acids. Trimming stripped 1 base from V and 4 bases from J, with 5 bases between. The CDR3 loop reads CASSLVSGANVLTF. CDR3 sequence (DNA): TGTGCCAGCAGCTTAGTCTCGGGGGCCAACGTCCTGACTTTC.